The T cell receptor (beta chain) described here comes from a study of human T cells and chemical hapten exposure. This clonotype was picked up many times. Antigen: not known. TCRdb fed the RACE reads into MiXCR, producing one record per CDR3 protein. The sample contains some 400,000 distinct CDR3 sequences, 4.5% to 5.5% of which appear only once. General observations from the study: Having alopecia, donors may respond immunologically unlike healthy people.

Time point noted: pre-sensitization, week 0. This sample's treatment: therapeutic diphenylcyclopropenone sensitization with weekly scalp DPC. Venepuncture was done earlier than the placement of each patch test. This TCR was recovered from a woman in her forties or fifties with alopecia areata. Some clones in this sample may be carry-over from other donors' samples. The input for sequencing was whole blood, taken in connection with sensitization to the hapten diphenylcyclopropenone (DPC).

CDR3 loop: CASSLEGGPQETQYF. The CDR3 coding sequence is TGCGCCAGCAGCTTGGAGGGGGGGCCCCAAGAGACCCAGTACTTC. This chain links TRBV5-1 with TRBJ2-5; TRBD2 is a possible D gene (7 bases). CDR1 is SGHRS and CDR2 is YFSETQ in the germline V gene. The germline V and J ends were trimmed by 0 bases and 1 base, with 10 bases remaining between them. The CDR3 consists of 15 residues.